This TCR beta chain was profiled in a study of blood T cell repertoires in COVID-19. Whole-study context: Samples taken during acute and convalescent COVID-19 were collected in the United States, Italy and Spain.

TCRdb keeps only in-frame clones here, not all; method: immunoSEQ multiplex PCR. The data hold 200,000 to 300,000 clones, with roughly 82% observed a single time. The CDR3 sequence is 13 residues long. Germline CDR1 is SGHNT and CDR2 is YYREEE (reference sequence). V was pared by 0 bases and J by 6 bases, with 9 bases between. This chain joins TRBV5-4 and TRBJ1-1; D not certain. The source of this sequence is a man at least 80 years old with acute or convalescent COVID-19. Sequencing input: peripheral blood. The CDR3 DNA reads TGTGCCAGCAGCTTGGATCACAGTCCTGAAGCTTTCTTT. It is translated as CASSLDHSPEAFF.